The present entry profiles one T cell receptor (beta chain) with its context. Its antigen remains unknown. The data were obtained in a study of vaccination effects on CD4 cells after COVID-19. Study at large: It was a median of 72 days after the second dose that post-vaccine samples were obtained. Study outcomes and limitations: Vaccine- and infection-induced clones showed marked clonal contraction late following vaccination.

The ViraFEST assay expanded antigen-specific CD4+ T cells with viral peptide pools before sequencing. A 10-day culture period preceded the isolation of CD4+ T cells. Participants got two doses of BNT162b2 or mRNA-1273 vaccine. Vaccinees lacked prior SARS-CoV-2 infection and tested negative for nucleocapsid antibodies. At days 3 and 7, half of the medium was exchanged for IL-2 medium. Profiling relied on immunoSEQ multiplex PCR, and the TCRdb table lists in-frame clones only, not all of them. The data show tens of thousands of clones, roughly 80% seen once. The source is a human donor who received a COVID-19 vaccine. Sequenced here: CD4+ T cells from PBMCs cultured with HCoV-OC43 spike peptides, sampled after COVID-19 vaccination. Subset in this sample: HCoV-OC43 spike overlapping peptide pool stimulation.

The CDR3 protein is CASRPQSGTGGEYYGYTF. Here the CDR3 DNA reads TGTGCCAGTAGACCCCAGTCCGGGACAGGGGGCGAATACTATGGCTACACCTTC. V is TRBV19 and J is TRBJ1-2; 12 bases agree with TRBD1. The CDR3 runs 18 residues. Germline CDR1 LNHDA, CDR2 SQIVND (reference sequence). V gave up 6 bases and J gave up 3 bases; unmatched junction bases: 14.